A selection of T cell receptor beta chains follows, all from one sample in a study of blood T cell repertoires in COVID-19. Measured with immunoSEQ multiplex PCR; TCRdb has only the in-frame clones, and not every one. The sample lists 250,000 to 300,000 clones; 88% were seen once. Source material: peripheral blood. These receptors all stem from a woman younger than 45 with acute or convalescent COVID-19. CDR3s include the opening cysteine and the closing phenylalanine or tryptophan. Each record gives: J gene, V gene, clone size, D gene, CDR3 DNA, CDR3 protein. A D gene is named only where the DNA matches it firmly. Expanded clones are given a class, and other clones once, few, many or no size at all.

j_call: TRBJ2-1
v_call: TRBV12-3/TRBV12-4
clone_size: .
d_call: .
cdr3_nt: TGTGCCAGCAACCTGGGGGCTAACATTGAGCAGTTCTTC
cdr3_aa: CASNLGANIEQFF

j_call: TRBJ2-1
v_call: TRBV5-1
clone_size: .
d_call: TRBD2
cdr3_nt: TGCGCCAGCAGCTTTTGGACTAGCGGATACAATGAGCAGTTCTTC
cdr3_aa: CASSFWTSGYNEQFF

j_call: TRBJ1-5
v_call: TRBV19
clone_size: once
d_call: .
cdr3_nt: TGTGCCGTGGCGTCAGCTTCAGGTCAGCCCCAGCATTTT
cdr3_aa: CAVASASGQPQHF

j_call: TRBJ2-7
v_call: TRBV24-1
clone_size: .
d_call: .
cdr3_nt: TGTGCCACCAGTGACGGGTGGGAGCAGTACTTC
cdr3_aa: CATSDGWEQYF

j_call: TRBJ2-7
v_call: TRBV24-1
clone_size: .
d_call: TRBD2
cdr3_nt: TGTGCCACCAGTGGACCACTAGCGGGAGTGTACGAGCAGTACTTC
cdr3_aa: CATSGPLAGVYEQYF

j_call: TRBJ1-1
v_call: TRBV7-3
clone_size: .
d_call: .
cdr3_nt: TGTGCCAGCAGGCGAACAGAGAACACTGAAGCTTTCTTT
cdr3_aa: CASRRTENTEAFF

j_call: TRBJ1-2
v_call: TRBV19
clone_size: few
d_call: TRBD1
cdr3_nt: TGTGCCAGCCTACAGGGGGCGGATGGCTACACCTTC
cdr3_aa: CASLQGADGYTF

j_call: TRBJ2-2
v_call: TRBV24-1
clone_size: .
d_call: TRBD2
cdr3_nt: TGTGCCACCAGTGTTCGGCCAGGTCTTAGGACTAGCGGGGATAACACCGGGGAGCTGTTTTTT
cdr3_aa: CATSVRPGLRTSGDNTGELFF

j_call: TRBJ2-3
v_call: TRBV19
clone_size: .
d_call: TRBD2
cdr3_nt: TGTGCCAGTAGTAGAAGTAAGACTAGCGGGGGGTCTGATACGCAGTATTTT
cdr3_aa: CASSRSKTSGGSDTQYF

j_call: TRBJ2-5
v_call: TRBV20-1
clone_size: .
d_call: TRBD1
cdr3_nt: TGCAGTGCTAAGACAGGGGAGGCCCAGTACTTC
cdr3_aa: CSAKTGEAQYF

j_call: TRBJ2-7
v_call: TRBV6-5
clone_size: .
d_call: .
cdr3_nt: TGTGCCAGCTCAAATGCCGGAGGACTGGGAGAGCAGTACTTC
cdr3_aa: CASSNAGGLGEQYF

j_call: TRBJ1-1
v_call: TRBV23-1
clone_size: .
d_call: .
cdr3_nt: TGCGCCAGCAGTCCGGGGAACACTGAAGCTTTCTTT
cdr3_aa: CASSPGNTEAFF

j_call: TRBJ1-4
v_call: TRBV24-1
clone_size: .
d_call: .
cdr3_nt: TGTGCCACCAGTGAAACCAGGGGTGGTGGTAGGGAAAAACTGTTTTTT
cdr3_aa: CATSETRGGGREKLFF

j_call: TRBJ2-1
v_call: TRBV3-1/TRBV3-2
clone_size: .
d_call: .
cdr3_nt: TGTGCCAGCAGCCCCCCGGGACTGCCCTACAATGAGCAGTTCTTC
cdr3_aa: CASSPPGLPYNEQFF

j_call: TRBJ2-1
v_call: TRBV6-5
clone_size: .
d_call: .
cdr3_nt: TGTGCCAGCAGTTCCCGTGGAGGGGAGGTCAATGAGCAGTTCTTC
cdr3_aa: CASSSRGGEVNEQFF

j_call: TRBJ2-3
v_call: TRBV6-6
clone_size: .
d_call: TRBD1
cdr3_nt: TGTGCCAGCAGGCGGACAGGGGACACAGATACGCAGTATTTT
cdr3_aa: CASRRTGDTDTQYF

j_call: TRBJ2-6
v_call: TRBV5-8
clone_size: .
d_call: TRBD1
cdr3_nt: TGTGCCAGCAGCTTGGACAGGGGGCACGGGGCCAACGTCCTGACTTTC
cdr3_aa: CASSLDRGHGANVLTF

j_call: TRBJ2-2
v_call: TRBV7-2
clone_size: once
d_call: TRBD1
cdr3_nt: TGTGCCAGCAGCCCGCGGACAGGGAACACCGGGGAGCTGTTTTTT
cdr3_aa: CASSPRTGNTGELFF

j_call: TRBJ2-4
v_call: TRBV6-4
clone_size: .
d_call: .
cdr3_nt: TGTGCCAGCAGTGCCCTCCCAGGGGTCGGGAACATTCAGTACTTC
cdr3_aa: CASSALPGVGNIQYF

j_call: TRBJ2-5
v_call: TRBV7-6
clone_size: .
d_call: TRBD2
cdr3_nt: TGTGCCAGCAGCGTCACTAGCGGGGTATCGGAGACCCAGTACTTC
cdr3_aa: CASSVTSGVSETQYF

j_call: TRBJ1-2
v_call: TRBV14
clone_size: few
d_call: TRBD1
cdr3_nt: TGTGCCAGCAGCCGGGACAGCTATGGCTACACCTTC
cdr3_aa: CASSRDSYGYTF